The sequence of this TCR beta chain was determined in a study of T-cell reconstitution after alpha-beta-depleted transplantation in children. The V end lost 1 base, the J end lost 0 bases, and 7 bases lay between the germline ends. The germline V gene encodes CDR1 SQVTM and CDR2 ANQGSEA. The CDR3 extends over 14 amino acids. Using unique molecular identifiers, the investigators prepared the TCRbeta library. Via MiXCR, TCRdb re-called the PCR reads, giving one row per CDR3 protein. The sample shows around 400,000 distinct CDR3 sequences, roughly 11% of them seen only once. This clonotype has a single count. A single base separates this from a much larger clone, so it may be a read error.

The material was PBMCs from the stem cell graft donor, obtained from the stem cell graft. This clonotype originated in a human donor who donated a stem cell graft to a child with acute myeloid leukemia. This rearrangement joins TRBV29-1 to TRBJ2-1, with TRBD1 as a possible D gene (5 bases). The CDR3: CSVEGQRSYNEQFF. CDR3 sequence (DNA): TGCAGCGTTGAAGGACAGCGCTCCTACAATGAGCAGTTCTTC.